The 24 T cell receptor beta chains reported below all come from one sample, sequenced in a study of regulatory T cells in long-lasting Graves disease. Specified time point: persistent/refractory GD, antithyroid drugs over 5 years with positive TRAb. After RNA was extracted from PBMCs, the TCR library was made from it. According to the study, TCR beta libraries were built with iRepertoire HTBI primers and CDR3-region Arm-PCR. TCRdb recomputed calls from the multiplex PCR reads with MiXCR, one row per CDR3 protein. The sample yields hundreds of thousands of distinct CDR3 sequences, about 20% seen once. The sequenced sample was peripheral blood mononuclear cells (PBMCs), obtained when the disease was refractory, from a patient treated with antithyroid drugs. These TCRs come from a female donor with Graves disease.

This clonotype was observed many times. The chain carries TRBV18 and TRBJ1-2; 7 bases are a match to TRBD1. V was pared by 5 bases and J by 7 bases, with 4 bases of the junction left unmatched. The CDR3 loop spans 12 amino acids. Per germline, CDR1 KGHSH and CDR2 LQKENI. The CDR3 spells CASSRDRAGYTF. The CDR3 nucleotides are TGTGCCAGCTCAAGAGACAGGGCTGGCTACACCTTC.

CDR3 amino acids: CASSQDWAALTYEQYF. The CDR3 bases are TGCGCCAGCAGCCAAGACTGGGCTGCCCTCACCTACGAGCAGTACTTC. This sequence joins TRBV4-3 and TRBJ2-7, with D uncertain. V was shortened by 0 bases and J by 2 bases, with 14 bases between the two germline ends. The CDR3 loop spans 16 amino acids. The germline V gene has CDR1 LGHNA and CDR2 YSLEER.

On this clonotype itself: A clone one base away is much larger, so this may be a read error. This chain links TRBV7-8 with TRBJ1-5; perhaps TRBD1 as D (5 bases). The CDR3 is 16 amino acids. Germline lookup yields CDR1 SGHVS and CDR2 FQNEAQ. V was trimmed by 3 bases and J by 3 bases, leaving 15 bases between them. CDR3 DNA sequence: TGTGCCAGCAGCTTTTCGTTTGGGGGTCACAATCAGCCCCAGCATTTT. Translated, it gives CASSFSFGGHNQPQHF.

This clonotype was recorded at least ten times. The V gene is TRBV7-9, the J gene TRBJ1-2, with 7 bases identical to TRBD1. V lost 4 bases to trimming and J lost 5 bases; unmatched junction nucleotides: 7. Germline V gene lookup returns CDR1 SEHNR and CDR2 FQNEAQ (reference sequence). The CDR3 totals 14 residues. The CDR3 loop is CASSYNTRGYGYTF. The CDR3 nucleotides read TGTGCCAGCAGCTATAACACCAGGGGGTATGGCTACACCTTC.

This clonotype was found many times. The chain joins TRBV18 to TRBJ2-7, with a weak D call TRBD1 (6 bases). There are 15 residues in the CDR3. Trimming took off 3 bases at V and 2 bases at J, with 14 bases between the two ends. Germline V gene lookup returns CDR1 KGHSH and CDR2 LQKENI. CDR3 sequence (DNA): TGTGCCAGCTCACCCCAACAGGGAAGGACCTACGAGCAGTACTTC. This sequence encodes CASSPQQGRTYEQYF.

Notes on this clonotype: Since a much larger clone is just one base distant, this may be a read error. This sequence joins TRBV20-1 and TRBJ1-2; D gene unclear. V was trimmed by 1 base and J by 5 bases, leaving 8 bases between them. Germline loops: CDR1 DFQATT, CDR2 SNEGSKA (reference sequence). The CDR3 runs 12 residues. CDR3 nucleotide sequence: TGCAGTGCTAGAGCAGGCGCGTATGGCTACACCTTC. It codes for CSARAGAYGYTF.

This clonotype was recorded a few times. The chain employs TRBV3-1 and TRBJ2-7, with 9 bases fitting TRBD1. The CDR3 runs 16 residues. CDR1 and CDR2 (germline): LGHDT, YNNKEL (reference sequence). J was trimmed by 6 bases and V by 4 bases; bases with no gene match: 13. The DNA for the CDR3 is TGTGCCAGCAGCCGGACAGGGGTGTCTGTCGCTCTCGAGCAGTACTTC. It encodes CASSRTGVSVALEQYF.

This clonotype showed up just a few times. The chain employs TRBV6-1 and TRBJ1-2; 7 bases are a match to TRBD1. The junction had 9 bases not matched to a gene; V was cut back by 5 bases and J by 0 bases. The CDR3 is made up of 16 amino acids. CDR1 is MNHNS and CDR2 is SASEGT in the germline V gene. The CDR3: CASSKHPGQSNYGYTF. The CDR3 nucleotides are TGTGCCAGCAGTAAGCATCCGGGACAGTCTAACTATGGCTACACCTTC.

This clonotype was detected many times. The chain employs TRBV7-8 and TRBJ2-5, with D possibly TRBD2 on 6 matching bases. V lost 1 base to trimming and J lost 3 bases, with 21 bases between them. The CDR3 has 18 amino acids. Germline lookup yields CDR1 SGHVS and CDR2 FQNEAQ. CDR3 amino acids: CASSLGPLGREDEETQYF. CDR3 in DNA: TGTGCCAGCAGCTTAGGGCCGTTAGGGCGGGAAGACGAAGAGACCCAGTACTTC.

At least ten counts were recorded for this clonotype. The chain recombines TRBV28 with TRBJ1-4; maybe TRBD1 (5 bases). Germline V gene lookup returns CDR1 MDHEN and CDR2 SYDVKM. V shed 4 bases and J shed 6 bases, with 15 bases lying between them. The CDR3 is 15 amino acids. Written as DNA, the CDR3 is TGTGCCAGCAGTTCTGCAGGGCGAGGGGATGAAAAACTGTTTTTT. Protein product: CASSSAGRGDEKLFF.

This clonotype was counted many times. The chain is built from TRBV11-2 and TRBJ1-1; TRBD1 aligns across 7 bases. This CDR3 spans 12 amino acids. With 4 bases clipped from V and 10 bases from J, the junction kept 6 bases outside the gene matches. Germline CDR1 reads SGHAT; CDR2 reads FQNNGV. Here the CDR3 DNA reads TGTGCCAGCAGCTCCCGACAGGGATCAGCTTTCTTT. Encoded protein: CASSSRQGSAFF.

This clonotype was observed at least ten times. The genes are TRBV7-9 and TRBJ1-2; TRBD1 matches 8 bases. The junction had 1 base not matched to a gene; V was cut back by 6 bases and J by 4 bases. This CDR3 comprises 12 residues. Germline lookup yields CDR1 SEHNR and CDR2 FQNEAQ (reference sequence). CDR3: CASSQGAYGYTF. In DNA, the CDR3 is TGTGCCAGCAGTCAGGGGGCCTATGGCTACACCTTC. The whole variable domain, remainder taken from reference TRBV7-9 and TRBJ1-2, is DTGVSQNPRHKITKRGQNVTFRCDPISEHNRLYWYRQTLGQGPEFLTYFQNEAQLEKSRLLSDRFSAERPKGSFSTLEIQRTEQGDSAMYLCASSQGAYGYTFGSGTRLTVV.

This clonotype was seen many times. The chain links TRBV12-3 or TRBV12-4 to TRBJ2-7, with D perhaps given as TRBD1 or TRBD2 (5 bases each). The CDR3 contains 12 residues. Trimming left V 6 bases short and J 6 bases short, with 12 bases between. For the CDR3, the DNA is TGTGCCAGCAGCTTTTCGAGGGGCGAGCAGTACTTC. Its protein product is CASSFSRGEQYF.

Only a few counts were recorded for this clonotype. This chain joins TRBV5-1 and TRBJ1-5; 7 nucleotides match TRBD1. The germline V gene has CDR1 SGHRS and CDR2 YFSETQ. The CDR3 consists of 15 residues. The V segment lost 4 bases and the J segment 3 bases; nucleotides outside the gene matches: 7. The CDR3: CASSPSGGANQPQHF. CDR3 nucleotides: TGCGCCAGCAGCCCCTCAGGGGGGGCCAATCAGCCCCAGCATTTT.

The genes are TRBV29-1 and TRBJ1-1, with a possible D match to TRBD1 (6 bases). The germline gives CDR1 SQVTM, CDR2 ANQGSEA. CDR3 size: 11 residues. The V end lost 6 bases, the J end lost 5 bases, and 10 bases lay between the germline ends. Here the CDR3 reads CSVTTGTEAFF. CDR3 bases: TGCAGCGTCACCACAGGGACTGAAGCTTTCTTT.

This clonotype was seen repeatedly, ten times or more. The chain has TRBV2 and TRBJ2-4; the match to TRBD2 covers 7 bases. There are 11 residues in the CDR3. Germline lookup yields CDR1 SNHLY and CDR2 FYNNEI. Trimming at V came to 5 bases and at J to 8 bases, leaving 0 bases not matched to a gene. The CDR3 region has the DNA TGTGCCAGCAGTACTAGCGACATTCAGTACTTC. Translating it yields CASSTSDIQYF.

This clonotype was counted between two and nine times. V usage is TRBV5-1 and J usage is TRBJ2-7, with 7 bases fitting TRBD2. The V segment lost 0 bases and the J segment 1 base; nucleotides outside the gene matches: 10. The CDR3 covers 17 residues. Germline CDR1 is SGHRS and CDR2 is YFSETQ. Written as DNA, the CDR3 is TGCGCCAGCAGCTTGGTGGGTGTTGGTAGCGGGTCCTACGAGCAGTACTTC. Amino acids: CASSLVGVGSGSYEQYF.

This clonotype occurred a few times. The chain links TRBV18 to TRBJ1-5, with 10 positions matching TRBD1. The CDR3 is 15 amino acids. V was pared by 3 bases and J by 8 bases, with 7 bases of the junction left unmatched. From germline, CDR1 is KGHSH and CDR2 LQKENI. The CDR3 spells CASSPSADRGKPQHF. Written as DNA, the CDR3 is TGTGCCAGCTCACCTTCCGCGGACAGGGGGAAGCCCCAGCATTTT.

This chain connects TRBV30 to TRBJ2-7, with TRBD2 matching 8 bases. This CDR3 region has 15 residues. Trimming took 3 bases from V and 2 from J; bases not matched to a gene: 9. Germline CDR1 GTSNPN, CDR2 SVGIG (reference sequence). CDR3 sequence: CAWRTPGGRAYEQYF. The CDR3 DNA reads as TGTGCCTGGAGAACCCCGGGAGGGAGGGCCTACGAGCAGTACTTC.

The V call is TRBV7-9, the J call TRBJ2-6, with unresolved D. This CDR3 region has 15 residues. Per the germline V gene, CDR1 is SEHNR and CDR2 is FQNEAQ (reference sequence). Trimming stripped 1 base from V and 0 bases from J, with 4 bases between. The CDR3 sequence: CASSLGPSGANVLTF. CDR3 bases: TGTGCCAGCAGCTTAGGCCCCTCTGGGGCCAACGTCCTGACTTTC.

This clonotype has a count of ten or more. The chain couples TRBV7-2 to TRBJ1-2; D is perhaps TRBD1 (5 bases). Looked up from germline, CDR1 is SGHTA and CDR2 is FQGNSA. Between the trimmed V and J ends, which lost 5 bases and 4 bases, there was a span of 14 bases. CDR3 length: 14 residues. The CDR3 loop is CASSPLAGPYGYTF. CDR3 coding DNA: TGTGCCAGCAGCCCCCTAGCAGGGCCCTATGGCTACACCTTC.

The chain has TRBV12-3 or TRBV12-4 and TRBJ2-1; TRBD1 is a possible D gene (5 bases). The CDR3 covers 14 residues. With 1 base removed from V and 3 bases from J, the gap between germline ends came to 7 bases. The CDR3 nucleotides are TGTGCCAGCAGTTTAGGACAGTTCTACAATGAGCAGTTCTTC. Amino acid sequence: CASSLGQFYNEQFF.

In its sample, this clonotype was seen many times. This chain uses TRBV25-1 with TRBJ2-7; D tentatively reads TRBD1 or TRBD2 (5 bases each). The CDR3 consists of 14 residues. Trimming took off 4 bases at V and 3 bases at J, with 13 bases between the two ends. CDR1 MGHDK and CDR2 SYGVNS come from the germline V gene. The CDR3: CASSGDSGLYEQYF. CDR3 nucleotides: TGTGCCAGCAGTGGAGACAGCGGACTCTACGAGCAGTACTTC.

Worth noting for this clonotype: A much larger clone sits a single nucleotide away, making a read error possible. This chain links TRBV2 with TRBJ2-7; D may be TRBD2 (5 bases). Trimming stripped 11 bases from V and 5 bases from J, with 13 bases between. The CDR3 spans 11 residues. Germline lookup yields CDR1 SNHLY and CDR2 FYNNEI. In nucleotides, the CDR3 is TGTGCCGACCAACTAGGAAACGAGCAGTACTTC. It yields the protein CADQLGNEQYF. The full variable domain, rest sourced from reference TRBV2 and TRBJ2-7, is EPEVTQTPSHQVTQMGQEVILRCVPISNHLYFYWYRQILGQKVEFLVSFYNNEISEKSEIFDDQFSVERPDGSNFTLKIRSTKLEDSAMYFCADQLGNEQYFGPGTRLTVT.